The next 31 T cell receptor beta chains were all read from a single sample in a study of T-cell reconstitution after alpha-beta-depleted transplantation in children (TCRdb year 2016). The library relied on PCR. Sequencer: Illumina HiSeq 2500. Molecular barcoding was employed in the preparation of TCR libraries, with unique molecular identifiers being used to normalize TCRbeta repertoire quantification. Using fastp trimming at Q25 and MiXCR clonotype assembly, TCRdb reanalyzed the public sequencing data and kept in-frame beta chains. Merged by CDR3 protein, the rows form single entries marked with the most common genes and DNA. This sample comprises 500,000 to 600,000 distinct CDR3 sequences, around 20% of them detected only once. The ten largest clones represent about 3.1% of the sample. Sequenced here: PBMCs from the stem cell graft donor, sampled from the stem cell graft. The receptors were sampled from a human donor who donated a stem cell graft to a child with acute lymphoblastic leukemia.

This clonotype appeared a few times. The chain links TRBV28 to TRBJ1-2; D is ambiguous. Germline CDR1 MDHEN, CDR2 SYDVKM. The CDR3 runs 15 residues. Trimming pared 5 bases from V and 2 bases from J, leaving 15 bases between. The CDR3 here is CASSPLDGGNYGYTF. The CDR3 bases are TGTGCCAGCAGTCCCCTGGACGGCGGCAACTATGGCTACACCTTC.

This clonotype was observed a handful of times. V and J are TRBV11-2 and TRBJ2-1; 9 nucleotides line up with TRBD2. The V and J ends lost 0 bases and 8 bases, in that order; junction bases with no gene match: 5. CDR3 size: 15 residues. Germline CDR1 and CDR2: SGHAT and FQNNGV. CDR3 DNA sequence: TGTGCCAGCAGCTTAGAAGGTAGCGGGAGCGATGAGCAGTTCTTC. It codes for CASSLEGSGSDEQFF.

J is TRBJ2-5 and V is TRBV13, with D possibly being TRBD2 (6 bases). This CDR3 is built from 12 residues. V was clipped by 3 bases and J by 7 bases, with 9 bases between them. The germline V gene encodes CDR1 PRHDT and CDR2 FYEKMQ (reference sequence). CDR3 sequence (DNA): TGTGCCAGCAGCTTGGAGGAGGGGACCCAGTACTTC. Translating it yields CASSLEEGTQYF.

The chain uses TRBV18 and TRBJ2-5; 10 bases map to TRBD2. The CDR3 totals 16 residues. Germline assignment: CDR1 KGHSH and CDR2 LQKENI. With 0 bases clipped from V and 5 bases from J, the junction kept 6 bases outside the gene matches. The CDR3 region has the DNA TGTGCCAGCTCACCACCGGCTAGCGGGAGCGGGGAGACCCAGTACTTC. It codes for CASSPPASGSGETQYF.

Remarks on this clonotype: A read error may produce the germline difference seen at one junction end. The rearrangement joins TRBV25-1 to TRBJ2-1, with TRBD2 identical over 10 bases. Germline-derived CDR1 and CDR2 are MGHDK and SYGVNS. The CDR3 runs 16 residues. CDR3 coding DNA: TGTGCCAGCAGCGAATATAGCGGGGGGTCCTACAATGAGCAGTTCTTC. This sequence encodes CASSEYSGGSYNEQFF.

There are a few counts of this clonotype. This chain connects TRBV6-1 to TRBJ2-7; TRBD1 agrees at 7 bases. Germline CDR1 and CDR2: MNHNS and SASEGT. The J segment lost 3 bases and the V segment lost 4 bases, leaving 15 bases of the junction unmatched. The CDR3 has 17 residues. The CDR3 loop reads CASSATKTGQIIYEQYF. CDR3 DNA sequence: TGTGCCAGCAGTGCAACAAAAACGGGACAGATTATCTACGAGCAGTACTTC.

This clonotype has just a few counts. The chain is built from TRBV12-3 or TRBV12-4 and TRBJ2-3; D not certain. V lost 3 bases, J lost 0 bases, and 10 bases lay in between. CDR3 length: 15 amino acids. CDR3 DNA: TGTGCCAGCAGTTTCTCTCGGATTAGCACAGATACGCAGTATTTT. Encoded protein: CASSFSRISTDTQYF.

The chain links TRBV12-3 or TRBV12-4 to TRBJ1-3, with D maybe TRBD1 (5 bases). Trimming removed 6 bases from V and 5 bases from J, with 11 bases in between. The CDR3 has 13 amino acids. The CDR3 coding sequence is TGTGCCAGCAGGCGGACATCAAGAAACACCATATATTTT. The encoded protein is CASRRTSRNTIYF.

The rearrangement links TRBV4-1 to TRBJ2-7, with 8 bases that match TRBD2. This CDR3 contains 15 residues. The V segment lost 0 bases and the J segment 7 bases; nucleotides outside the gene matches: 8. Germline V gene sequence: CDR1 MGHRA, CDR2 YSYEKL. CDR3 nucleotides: TGCGCCAGCAGCCAAGATGGAGGACTAGCAACTGAGCAGTACTTC. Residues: CASSQDGGLATEQYF.

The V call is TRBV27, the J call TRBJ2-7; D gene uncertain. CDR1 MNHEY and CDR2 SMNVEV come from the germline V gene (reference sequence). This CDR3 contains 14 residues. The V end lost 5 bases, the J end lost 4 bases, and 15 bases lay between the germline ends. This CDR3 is CASSLIMGIYEQYF. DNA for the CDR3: TGTGCCAGCAGTCTGATAATGGGGATTTACGAGCAGTACTTC.

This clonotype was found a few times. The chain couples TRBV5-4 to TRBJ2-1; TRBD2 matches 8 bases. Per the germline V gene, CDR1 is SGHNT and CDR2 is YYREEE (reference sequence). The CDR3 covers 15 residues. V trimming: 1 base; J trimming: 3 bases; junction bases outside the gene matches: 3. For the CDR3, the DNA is TGTGCCAGCAGCTTGCGGGGGGGCATCTACAATGAGCAGTTCTTC. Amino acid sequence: CASSLRGGIYNEQFF.

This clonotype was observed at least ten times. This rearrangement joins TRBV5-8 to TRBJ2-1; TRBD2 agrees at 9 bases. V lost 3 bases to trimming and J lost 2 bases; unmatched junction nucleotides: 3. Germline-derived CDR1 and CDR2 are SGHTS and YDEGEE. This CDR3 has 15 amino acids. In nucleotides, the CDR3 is TGTGCCAGCAGCTCCAGCGGGAGGACCTACAATGAGCAGTTCTTC. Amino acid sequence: CASSSSGRTYNEQFF.

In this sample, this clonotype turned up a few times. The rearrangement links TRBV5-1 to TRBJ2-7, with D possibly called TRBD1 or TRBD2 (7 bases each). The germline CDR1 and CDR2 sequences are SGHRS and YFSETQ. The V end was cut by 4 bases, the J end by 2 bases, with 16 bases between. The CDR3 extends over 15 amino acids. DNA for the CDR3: TGCGCCAGCAGCCAGCAGGGGGGGTATCCCTACGAGCAGTACTTC. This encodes CASSQQGGYPYEQYF.

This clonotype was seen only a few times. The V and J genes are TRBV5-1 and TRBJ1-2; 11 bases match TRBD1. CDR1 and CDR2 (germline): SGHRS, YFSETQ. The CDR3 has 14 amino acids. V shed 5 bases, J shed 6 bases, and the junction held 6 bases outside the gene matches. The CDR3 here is CASRRTGGADGYTF. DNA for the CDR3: TGCGCCAGCAGACGGACAGGGGGCGCCGATGGCTACACCTTC.

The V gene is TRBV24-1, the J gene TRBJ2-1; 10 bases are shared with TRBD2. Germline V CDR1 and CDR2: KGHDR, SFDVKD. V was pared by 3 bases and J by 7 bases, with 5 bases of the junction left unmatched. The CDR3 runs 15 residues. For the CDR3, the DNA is TGTGCCACCAGTGATGGGCTAGCGGGAGCGAATGAGCAGTTCTTC. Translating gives CATSDGLAGANEQFF.

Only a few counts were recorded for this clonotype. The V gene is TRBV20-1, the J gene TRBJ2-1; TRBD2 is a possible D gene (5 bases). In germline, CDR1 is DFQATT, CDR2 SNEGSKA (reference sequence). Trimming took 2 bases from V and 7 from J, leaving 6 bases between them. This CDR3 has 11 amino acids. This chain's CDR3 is CSARRRNEQFF. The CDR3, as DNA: TGCAGTGCTAGACGGAGGAATGAGCAGTTCTTC.

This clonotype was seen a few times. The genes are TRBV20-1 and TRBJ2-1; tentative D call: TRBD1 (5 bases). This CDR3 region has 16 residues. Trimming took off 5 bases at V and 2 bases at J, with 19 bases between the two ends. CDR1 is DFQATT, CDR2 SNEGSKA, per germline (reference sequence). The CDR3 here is CSASEQVRLTYNEQFF. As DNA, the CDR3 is TGCAGTGCTTCTGAACAGGTCAGACTCACCTACAATGAGCAGTTCTTC.

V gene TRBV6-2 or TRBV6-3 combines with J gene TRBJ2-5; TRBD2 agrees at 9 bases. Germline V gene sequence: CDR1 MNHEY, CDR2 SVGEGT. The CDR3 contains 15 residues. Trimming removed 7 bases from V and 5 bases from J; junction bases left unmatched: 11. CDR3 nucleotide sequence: TGTGCCAGCACCGAACCCCTAGCGGGACGGGAGACCCAGTACTTC. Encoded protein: CASTEPLAGRETQYF.

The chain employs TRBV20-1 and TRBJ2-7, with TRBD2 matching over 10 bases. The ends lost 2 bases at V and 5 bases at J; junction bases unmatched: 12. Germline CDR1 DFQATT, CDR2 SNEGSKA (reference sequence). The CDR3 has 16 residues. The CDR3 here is CSARPPSSGRNHEQYF. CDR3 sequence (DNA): TGCAGTGCTAGACCCCCCTCTAGCGGGAGAAATCACGAGCAGTACTTC.

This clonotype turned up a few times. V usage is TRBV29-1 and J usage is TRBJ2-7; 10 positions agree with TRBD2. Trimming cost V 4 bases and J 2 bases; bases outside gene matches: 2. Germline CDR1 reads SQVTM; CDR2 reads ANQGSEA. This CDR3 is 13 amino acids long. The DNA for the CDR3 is TGCAGCGTTGTACTAGCGGGGACCTACGAGCAGTACTTC. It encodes CSVVLAGTYEQYF.

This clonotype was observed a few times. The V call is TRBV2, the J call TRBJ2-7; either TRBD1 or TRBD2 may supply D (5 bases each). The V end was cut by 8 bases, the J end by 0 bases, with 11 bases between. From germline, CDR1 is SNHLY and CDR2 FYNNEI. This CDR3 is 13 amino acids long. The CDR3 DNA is TGTGCCAGCTCGGGGCGCTACTCCTACGAGCAGTACTTC. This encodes CASSGRYSYEQYF.

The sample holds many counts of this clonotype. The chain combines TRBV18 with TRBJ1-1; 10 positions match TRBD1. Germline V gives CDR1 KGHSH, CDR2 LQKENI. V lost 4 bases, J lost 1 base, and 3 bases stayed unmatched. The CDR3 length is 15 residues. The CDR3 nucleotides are TGTGCCAGCTCACGACAGGGGGCCGGGAACACTGAAGCTTTCTTT. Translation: CASSRQGAGNTEAFF.

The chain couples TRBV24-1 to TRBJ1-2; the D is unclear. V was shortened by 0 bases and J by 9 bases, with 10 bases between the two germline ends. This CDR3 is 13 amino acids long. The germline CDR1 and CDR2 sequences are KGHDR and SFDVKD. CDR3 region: CATSDLSGGRYTF. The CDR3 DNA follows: TGTGCCACCAGTGATTTGTCAGGCGGGCGCTACACCTTC.

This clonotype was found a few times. The CDR3 region has the DNA TGTGCCAGCAGCGGATTGACAGGAACCTACACTGAAGCTTTCTTT. Residues: CASSGLTGTYTEAFF. The chain carries TRBV5-8 and TRBJ1-1; perhaps TRBD1 as D (6 bases). CDR1 is SGHTS and CDR2 is YDEGEE in the germline V gene. The CDR3 spans 15 residues. V was pared by 4 bases and J by 3 bases, with 16 bases between.

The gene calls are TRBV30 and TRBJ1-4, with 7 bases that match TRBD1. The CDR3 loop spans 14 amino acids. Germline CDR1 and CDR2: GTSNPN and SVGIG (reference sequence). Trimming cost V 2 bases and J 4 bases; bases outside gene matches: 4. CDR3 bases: TGTGCCTGGAGTACCCACAGGGGTAATGAAAAACTGTTTTTT. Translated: CAWSTHRGNEKLFF.

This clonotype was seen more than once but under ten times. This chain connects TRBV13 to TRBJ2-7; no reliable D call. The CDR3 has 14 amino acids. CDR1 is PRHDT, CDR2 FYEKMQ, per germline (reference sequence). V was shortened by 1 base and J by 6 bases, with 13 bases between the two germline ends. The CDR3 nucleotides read TGTGCCAGCAGCTTAGATAGGATCTCTACCGAGCAGTACTTC. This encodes CASSLDRISTEQYF. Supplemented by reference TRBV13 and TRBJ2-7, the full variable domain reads AAGVIQSPRHLIKEKRETATLKCYPIPRHDTVYWYQQGPGQDPQFLISFYEKMQSDKGSIPDRFSAQQFSDYHSELNMSSLELGDSALYFCASSLDRISTEQYFGPGTRLTVT.

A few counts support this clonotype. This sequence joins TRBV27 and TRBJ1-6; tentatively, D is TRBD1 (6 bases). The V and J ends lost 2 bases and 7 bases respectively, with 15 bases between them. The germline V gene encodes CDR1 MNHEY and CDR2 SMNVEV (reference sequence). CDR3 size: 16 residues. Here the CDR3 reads CASSLVGGPINSPLHF. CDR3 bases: TGTGCCAGCAGTTTAGTAGGGGGACCGATCAATTCACCCCTCCACTTT.

Here the CDR3 reads CSARYSAGGTDTQYF. CDR3 sequence (DNA): TGCAGTGCTAGATATTCGGCAGGGGGCACAGATACGCAGTATTTT. The chain couples TRBV20-1 to TRBJ2-3, with a possible D match to TRBD1 (6 bases). Germline lookup yields CDR1 DFQATT and CDR2 SNEGSKA (reference sequence). This CDR3 is built from 15 residues. Trimming pared 2 bases from V and 1 base from J, leaving 13 bases between.

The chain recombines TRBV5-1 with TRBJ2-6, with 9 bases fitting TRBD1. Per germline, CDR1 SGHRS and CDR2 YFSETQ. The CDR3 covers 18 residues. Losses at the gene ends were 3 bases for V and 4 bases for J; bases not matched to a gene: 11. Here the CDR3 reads CASSYAGQGMKGANVLTF. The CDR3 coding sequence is TGCGCCAGCAGCTACGCCGGACAGGGGATGAAAGGGGCCAACGTCCTGACTTTC.

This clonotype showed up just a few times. CDR3 in amino acids: CSARGSGRANTQYF. The CDR3, as DNA: TGCAGTGCTAGAGGATCTGGGAGGGCAAATACGCAGTATTTT. This rearrangement joins TRBV20-1 to TRBJ2-3, with TRBD2 matching over 7 bases. Germline CDR1 is DFQATT and CDR2 is SNEGSKA (reference sequence). Unmatched junction bases numbered 8, after V lost 1 base and J lost 7 bases. CDR3 length: 14 residues.

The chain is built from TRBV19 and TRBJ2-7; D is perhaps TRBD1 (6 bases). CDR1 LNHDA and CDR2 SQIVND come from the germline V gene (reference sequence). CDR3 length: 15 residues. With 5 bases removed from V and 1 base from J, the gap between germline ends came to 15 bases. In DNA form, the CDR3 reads TGTGCCAGTAGTGAGGGGGTCTGGACTTCCTACGAGCAGTACTTC. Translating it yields CASSEGVWTSYEQYF.